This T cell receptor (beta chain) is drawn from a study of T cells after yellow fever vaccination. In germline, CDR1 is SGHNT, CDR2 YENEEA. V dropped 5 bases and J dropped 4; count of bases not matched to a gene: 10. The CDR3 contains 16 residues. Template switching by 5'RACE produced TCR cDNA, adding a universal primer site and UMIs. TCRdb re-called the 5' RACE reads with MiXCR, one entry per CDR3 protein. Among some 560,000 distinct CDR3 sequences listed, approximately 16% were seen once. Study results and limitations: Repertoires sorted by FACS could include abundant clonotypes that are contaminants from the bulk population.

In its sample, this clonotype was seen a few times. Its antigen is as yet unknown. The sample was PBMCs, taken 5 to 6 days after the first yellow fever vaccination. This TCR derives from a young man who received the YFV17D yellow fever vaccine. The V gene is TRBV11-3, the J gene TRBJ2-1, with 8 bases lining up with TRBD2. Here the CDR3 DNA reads TGTGCCAGCAGCCAGGGGAGCGGGGGAAATTACAATGAGCAGTTCTTC. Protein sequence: CASSQGSGGNYNEQFF.